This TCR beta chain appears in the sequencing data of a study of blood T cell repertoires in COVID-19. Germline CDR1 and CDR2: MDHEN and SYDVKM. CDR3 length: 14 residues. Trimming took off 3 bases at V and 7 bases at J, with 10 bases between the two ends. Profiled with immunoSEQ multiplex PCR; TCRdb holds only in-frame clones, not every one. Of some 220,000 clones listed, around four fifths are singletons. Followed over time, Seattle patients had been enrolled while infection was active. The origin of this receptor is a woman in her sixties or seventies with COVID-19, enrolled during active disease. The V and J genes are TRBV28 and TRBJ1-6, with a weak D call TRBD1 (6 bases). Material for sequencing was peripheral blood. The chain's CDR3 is CASSLAGANSPLHF. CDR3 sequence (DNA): TGTGCCAGCAGTTTGGCAGGGGCCAATTCACCCCTCCACTTT. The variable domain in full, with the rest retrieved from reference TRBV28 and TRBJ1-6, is DVKVTQSSRYLVKRTGEKVFLECVQDMDHENMFWYRQDPGLGLRLIYFSYDVKMKEKGDIPEGYSVSREKKERFSLILESASTNQTSMYLCASSLAGANSPLHFGNGTRLTVT.